A selection of T cell receptor beta chains follows, all from one sample in a study of T cells in Graves' hyperthyroidism and ophthalmopathy. TCRdb re-called the multiplex PCR reads through MiXCR, storing one row per CDR3 protein. The data hold fewer than 550,000 distinct CDR3 sequences, with less than 25% observed a single time. The sequencing sample was made of blood. These receptors all come from a young woman with Graves' ophthalmopathy. The CDR3 runs from the conserved cysteine through the conserved F or W. D genes are given only for firm matches. Size is stated for part of the rows, as once, few or many counts, or as a class when the clone is expanded.

D	size	V	J	DNA	CDR3
NA	many	TRBV9	TRBJ1-2	TGTGCCAGCAGCGTAGCCTGGACTAACTATGGCTACACCTTC	CASSVAWTNYGYTF
TRBD1	many	TRBV6-5	TRBJ1-2	TGTGCCAGCAGTTATGAACATGGAGGGGGCGGGGATGGCTACACCTTC	CASSYEHGGGGDGYTF
TRBD1	NA	TRBV6-1	TRBJ2-7	TGTGCCACCGACAGGGCCCCCCAGTCCTACGAGCAGTACTTC	CATDRAPQSYEQYF
NA	NA	TRBV9	TRBJ1-1	TGTGCCAGCAGCGTAGAAGGACAACCGAACACTGAAGCTTTCTTT	CASSVEGQPNTEAFF
NA	few	TRBV12-3/TRBV12-4	TRBJ1-2	TGTGCCAGCAGTTTAGATCGGGGTTTGAAGGGCTACACCTTC	CASSLDRGLKGYTF
TRBD2	few	TRBV2	TRBJ2-2	TGTGCCAGCAGTTTAAACCGACTAGCGGGGAACACCGGGGAGCTGTTTTTT	CASSLNRLAGNTGELFF
NA	NA	TRBV15	TRBJ1-1	TGTGCCACCAGCAGAGATCTCCCGTCGGCAGAAGCTTTCTTT	CATSRDLPSAEAFF
NA	many	TRBV6-1	TRBJ1-3	TGTGCCAGCATCAAGGATCCTAGCGGAAACACCATATATTTT	CASIKDPSGNTIYF
NA	many	TRBV6-2/TRBV6-3	TRBJ2-7	TGTGCCAGCAGTTGGACTTACGAGCAGTACTTC	CASSWTYEQYF
TRBD1	NA	TRBV4-1	TRBJ1-2	TGCGCCAGCAGCCCCGATGACACCCCGACAGGGGGTGTATATGGCTACACCTTC	CASSPDDTPTGGVYGYTF
NA	many	TRBV12-3/TRBV12-4	TRBJ1-3	TGTGCCAGCGGCTGGTCGGCTTATGGAAACACCATATATTTT	CASGWSAYGNTIYF
NA	few	TRBV6-1	TRBJ1-1	TGTGCCAGCAGGTTTTCAGCAGAGACCACTGAAGCTTTCTTT	CASRFSAETTEAFF
NA	few	TRBV28	TRBJ2-2	TGTGCCAGCAGTAGCCGTCTCTCCCCCGGGGAGCTGTTTTTT	CASSSRLSPGELFF
TRBD1	NA	TRBV20-1	TRBJ1-5	TGCAGTGCTCAACCAGGGGGAGGCAATCAGCCCCAGCATTTT	CSAQPGGGNQPQHF
TRBD2	NA	TRBV12-3/TRBV12-4	TRBJ2-7	TGTGCCAGCAGTGTGGTGGCTAGCGGATACGAGCAGTACTTC	CASSVVASGYEQYF
NA	once	TRBV15	TRBJ1-2	TGTGCCACCAGCCCACGTGGAGGGGACCCCAACTATGGCTACACCTTC	CATSPRGGDPNYGYTF
NA	few	TRBV11-2	TRBJ1-2	TGTGCCAGCAGCCCCCGCGGCTGGGGCTACACCTTC	CASSPRGWGYTF
NA	NA	TRBV6-5	TRBJ1-1	TGTGCCAGCAGTTACGCCCCTTATCGAGCCCCTGAAGCTTTCTTT	CASSYAPYRAPEAFF
TRBD1	many	TRBV6-4	TRBJ2-7	TGTGCCAGCAGTCCAGAACCGGGACAGTTTAGCTCCTACGAGCAGTACTTC	CASSPEPGQFSSYEQYF
TRBD1	many	TRBV7-3	TRBJ2-7	TGTGCCAGCAGCTTAACTGGACAGGGTGTAGACGAGCAGTACTTC	CASSLTGQGVDEQYF
TRBD1	many	TRBV28	TRBJ1-3	TGTGCCAGCAGTTCGACAGGGTATCCTGGAAACACCATATATTTT	CASSSTGYPGNTIYF
NA	few	TRBV3-1	TRBJ1-2	TGTGCCAGCAGCCATGTTAACCCGCAGAACTATGGCTACACCTTC	CASSHVNPQNYGYTF
NA	many	TRBV7-9	TRBJ1-1	TGTGCCAGCAGACCTGGGACGAACACTGAAGCTTTCTTT	CASRPGTNTEAFF
NA	many	TRBV12-3/TRBV12-4	TRBJ2-7	TGTGCCAGCAGTGTACGAGGAGGGACCGTTCTCTCCTACGAGCAGTACTTC	CASSVRGGTVLSYEQYF
NA	NA	TRBV27	TRBJ2-7	TGTGCCAGCAGTTTTGGTTTTCGGGGAACCCTCTACGAGCAGTACTTC	CASSFGFRGTLYEQYF
NA	NA	TRBV7-8	TRBJ2-2	TGTGCCAGCAGCTTTGCCCTGAAGGGGGTCGGGGAGCTGTTTTTT	CASSFALKGVGELFF
NA	NA	TRBV20-1	TRBJ1-2	TGCAGTGCTAGAGAGGCGGTTACTAACTATGGCTACACCTTC	CSAREAVTNYGYTF
TRBD2	NA	TRBV3-1	TRBJ2-7	TGTGCCAGCAGCCCTGGGACTAGCGGGAGCTCCTACGAGCAGTACTTC	CASSPGTSGSSYEQYF
NA	many	TRBV27	TRBJ2-5	TGTGCCAGCAGTTTGGACCAGTCCGGGACCCAGTACTTC	CASSLDQSGTQYF
NA	NA	TRBV5-1	TRBJ2-5	TGCGCCAGCAAGTCGGATGAGACCCAGTACTTC	CASKSDETQYF
TRBD1	many	TRBV10-3	TRBJ2-7	TGTGCCATCAGTGAGTCAATGTGGGACAGGGATCGCTACGAGCAGTACTTC	CAISESMWDRDRYEQYF
TRBD1	NA	TRBV12-3/TRBV12-4	TRBJ1-5	TGTGCCAGCAGGGGACAGGGGGTAGAGCCCCAGCATTTT	CASRGQGVEPQHF
NA	many	TRBV30	TRBJ2-6	TGTGCCTGGAGTGTTTCTGGGGCCAACGTCCTGACTTTC	CAWSVSGANVLTF
NA	many	TRBV25-1	TRBJ2-3	TGTGCCAGCAGTGTGAACGGGGAGCGCACAGATACGCAGTATTTT	CASSVNGERTDTQYF
NA	NA	TRBV30	TRBJ1-6	TGTGCCTGGATTGCTACGACAGGAGCTAATTCACCCCTCCACTTT	CAWIATTGANSPLHF
NA	few	TRBV6-5	TRBJ2-7	TGTGCCAGCACTTCCCGGGACACCTACGAGCAGTACTTC	CASTSRDTYEQYF
NA	many	TRBV19	TRBJ1-2	TGTGCCAGTACCTCCACCCCCTATGGCTACACCTTC	CASTSTPYGYTF
TRBD2	few	TRBV5-1	TRBJ2-2	TGCGCCAGCAGCTTTATAAGCGGGGAAGCCGGGGAGCTGTTTTTT	CASSFISGEAGELFF
NA	NA	TRBV12-3/TRBV12-4	TRBJ1-2	TGTGCCAGCAACACAGGGTTCTATGGCTACACCTTC	CASNTGFYGYTF
TRBD1	many	TRBV6-1	TRBJ1-6	TGTGCCAGCAGTGAGGTCAGGGGGTACTCACCCCTCCACTTT	CASSEVRGYSPLHF
TRBD2	many	TRBV7-2	TRBJ2-7	TGTGCCAGCAGCACAAGACTAGCGCCCGACCAGCAGTACTTC	CASSTRLAPDQQYF
NA	NA	TRBV20-1	TRBJ1-2	TGCGGTGCTAGAGATTGGCGAAGGGGAGGTGGCTACACCTTC	CGARDWRRGGGYTF